One and the same sample provided the 32 T cell receptor beta chains below, sequenced in a study of blood T cell repertoires in COVID-19. Method: immunoSEQ multiplex PCR; TCRdb's copy keeps in-frame clones and lacks some. The sample lists roughly 100,000 clones; roughly 80% were seen once. The sequencing input was peripheral blood. The receptors were gathered from a man between 65 and 80 years old with active or convalescent COVID-19.

The chain recombines TRBV5-1 with TRBJ2-2, with D perhaps TRBD2 (5 bases). Germline V gene lookup returns CDR1 SGHRS and CDR2 YFSETQ. V dropped 1 base and J dropped 5 bases, with 12 bases sitting between them. The CDR3 totals 15 residues. This CDR3 is CASSLSLAGTGELFF. As DNA, the CDR3 is TGCGCCAGCAGCTTGTCGCTAGCAGGAACCGGGGAGCTGTTTTTT.

The chain combines TRBV30 with TRBJ2-7; maybe TRBD2 (5 bases). V was shortened by 0 bases and J by 1 base, with 10 bases between the two germline ends. This CDR3 region has 14 residues. Germline CDR1 reads GTSNPN; CDR2 reads SVGIG (reference sequence). The CDR3 DNA reads as TGTGCCTGGAGTGTTGGAGGAGTTTCCTACGAGCAGTACTTC. This gives the protein CAWSVGGVSYEQYF.

The gene calls are TRBV11-3 and TRBJ2-5, with TRBD2 matching over 13 bases. CDR1 is SGHNT and CDR2 is YENEEA in the germline V gene. The trim removed 5 bases at V and 4 bases at J, leaving 4 bases unmatched. The CDR3 is 15 amino acids. The CDR3 DNA follows: TGTGCCAGCAGCCGCGGACTAGCGGGAGCAGAGACCCAGTACTTC. As protein: CASSRGLAGAETQYF.

Details on this clone: An end of the junction differs from the germline gene, which may be a read error. CDR3 sequence (DNA): TGTGCTAGCAGCCCTCTAGCGGGGGGTACCACAGATACGCAGTATTTT. It yields the protein CASSPLAGGTTDTQYF. This chain links TRBV7-7 with TRBJ2-3; 11 bases match TRBD2. The CDR3 consists of 16 residues. Germline-derived CDR1 and CDR2 are SSHAT and FNYEAQ (reference sequence).

V gene TRBV2 combines with J gene TRBJ2-7; D is possibly TRBD1 (7 bases). This CDR3 comprises 13 residues. The germline gives CDR1 SNHLY, CDR2 FYNNEI. Trimming removed 7 bases from V and 1 base from J, with 11 bases in between. The CDR3 region is CASMRDSSYEQYF. The CDR3 bases are TGTGCCAGCATGCGGGACAGTTCCTACGAGCAGTACTTC.

V gene TRBV3-1 (or the pseudogene TRBV3-2) combines with J gene TRBJ2-1; no firm D call. Trimming took off 1 base at V and 5 bases at J, with 9 bases between the two ends. Germline values: CDR1 LGHDT, CDR2 YNNKEL (reference sequence). The CDR3 sequence is 14 residues long. CDR3 sequence: CASSQGPRNNEQFF. CDR3 nucleotides: TGTGCCAGCAGCCAAGGCCCTAGGAACAATGAGCAGTTCTTC.

V and J are TRBV24-1 and TRBJ1-2; D possibly corresponds to TRBD1 (6 bases). Germline V CDR1 and CDR2: KGHDR, SFDVKD. The germline V and J ends were trimmed by 5 bases and 3 bases, with 18 bases remaining between them. The CDR3 sequence is 16 residues long. The CDR3 DNA reads as TGTGCCACCAGTGGCGAATCCAGGGGTAATTACTATGGCTACACCTTC. Residues: CATSGESRGNYYGYTF.

The chain links TRBV2 to TRBJ2-1; weak D call: TRBD1 (6 bases). The CDR3 spans 15 residues. V was pared by 5 bases and J by 4 bases, with 15 bases between. CDR1 and CDR2 (germline): SNHLY, FYNNEI. CDR3 in DNA: TGTGCCAGCAGTTCTAGGGGGTCCCGTTACAATGAGCAGTTCTTC. This sequence encodes CASSSRGSRYNEQFF.

This chain uses TRBV11-2 with TRBJ2-7, with D possibly matching TRBD1 (6 bases). The CDR3 is 13 amino acids. CDR1 is SGHAT, CDR2 FQNNGV, per germline. Trimming cost V 6 bases and J 5 bases, with 14 bases left between them. CDR3 coding DNA: TGTGCCAGCAGTCGCCCCAACAGGGACGAGCAGTACTTC. Protein product: CASSRPNRDEQYF. Together with reference TRBV11-2 and TRBJ2-7, the CDR3 gives the full variable domain: EAGVAQSPRYKIIEKRQSVAFWCNPISGHATLYWYQQILGQGPKLLIQFQNNGVVDDSQLPKDRFSAERLKGVDSTLKIQPAKLEDSAVYLCASSRPNRDEQYFGPGTRLTVT.

V is TRBV25-1 and J is TRBJ1-6; D remains ambiguous. The CDR3 extends over 14 amino acids. Per the germline V gene, CDR1 is MGHDK and CDR2 is SYGVNS. V shed 4 bases and J shed 7 bases, with 11 bases lying between them. CDR3 nucleotide sequence: TGTGCCAGCAGTGCCTCGAGAGGAAATTCACCCCTCCACTTT. Translating it yields CASSASRGNSPLHF.

V usage is TRBV19 and J usage is TRBJ1-2; 8 positions match TRBD1. In germline, CDR1 is LNHDA, CDR2 SQIVND (reference sequence). V lost 6 bases to trimming and J lost 0 bases; unmatched junction nucleotides: 3. This CDR3 has 14 amino acids. The CDR3, as DNA: TGTGCCAGTAGGGCGACAGGGGCTAACTATGGCTACACCTTC. Its translation is CASRATGANYGYTF.

The rearrangement uses TRBV11-2 and TRBJ2-1; weak D call: TRBD2 (5 bases). Trimming left V 1 base short and J 4 bases short, with 14 bases between. Germline-derived CDR1 and CDR2 are SGHAT and FQNNGV. The CDR3 is 16 amino acids. CDR3 region: CASSLAVLAGYNEQFF. The DNA for the CDR3 is TGTGCCAGCAGCTTAGCGGTGCTAGCCGGATACAATGAGCAGTTCTTC.

This clone was found once. V gene TRBV24-1 combines with J gene TRBJ2-3; 9 bases fit TRBD2. CDR1 and CDR2 (germline): KGHDR, SFDVKD. The ends lost 0 bases at V and 9 bases at J; junction bases unmatched: 6. The CDR3 is 15 amino acids. For the CDR3, the DNA is TGTGCCACCAGTGATTTGGCTAGCGGGGTCCCAACGCAGTATTTT. Amino acids: CATSDLASGVPTQYF.

The chain links TRBV28 to TRBJ1-2, with 11 nucleotides matching TRBD1. In germline, CDR1 is MDHEN, CDR2 SYDVKM. This CDR3 has 14 residues. The ends lost 7 bases at V and 8 bases at J; junction bases unmatched: 9. CDR3 bases: TGTGCCAGCATGTCTGGACAGGGGGCGGGCGGCTACACCTTC. Translation gives CASMSGQGAGGYTF.

The chain combines TRBV3-1 (or the pseudogene TRBV3-2) with TRBJ2-7; 9 bases fit TRBD1. This CDR3 is 14 amino acids long. V lost 6 bases, J lost 2 bases, and 5 bases stayed unmatched. CDR1 and CDR2 (germline): LGHDT, YNNKEL (reference sequence). CDR3 protein: CASRQQGATYEQYF. CDR3 sequence (DNA): TGTGCCAGCAGACAACAGGGGGCCACCTACGAGCAGTACTTC.

J is TRBJ1-1 and V is TRBV27; D is perhaps TRBD1 (5 bases). Germline V gene lookup returns CDR1 MNHEY and CDR2 SMNVEV (reference sequence). This CDR3 comprises 13 residues. V lost 2 bases, J lost 3 bases, and 7 bases lay in between. The CDR3 sequence: CASSLRGDTEAFF. The CDR3 region has the DNA TGTGCCAGCAGTTTAAGGGGCGACACTGAAGCTTTCTTT.

V usage is TRBV19 and J usage is TRBJ2-3; 8 positions match TRBD1. CDR1 and CDR2 from the germline V gene are LNHDA and SQIVND (reference sequence). The junction had 13 bases not matched to a gene; V was cut back by 10 bases and J by 4 bases. This CDR3 is built from 15 residues. The CDR3 loop is CATNPTGGGADTQYF. The CDR3 nucleotides are TGTGCCACCAATCCCACAGGGGGAGGCGCAGATACGCAGTATTTT. Combining the CDR3 with reference TRBV19 and TRBJ2-3 gives the whole variable domain DGGITQSPKYLFRKEGQNVTLSCEQNLNHDAMYWYRQDPGQGLRLIYYSQIVNDFQKGDIAEGYSVSREKKESFPLTVTSAQKNPTAFYLCATNPTGGGADTQYFGPGTRLTVL.

The V call is TRBV5-1, the J call TRBJ2-1; 13 nucleotides agree with TRBD2. Trimming took 0 bases from V and 4 from J; bases not matched to a gene: 10. CDR1 SGHRS and CDR2 YFSETQ come from the germline V gene. This CDR3 is 19 amino acids long. This chain's CDR3 is CASSLAELAGGSPYNEQFF. The CDR3 DNA follows: TGCGCCAGCAGCTTGGCCGAACTAGCGGGAGGGTCCCCTTACAATGAGCAGTTCTTC.

The J gene is TRBJ2-3, the V gene TRBV9; D may be TRBD2 (5 bases). Trimming took 4 bases from V and 4 from J, leaving 16 bases between them. This CDR3 has 15 amino acids. The V gene's germline CDR1 is SGDLS and CDR2 YYNGEE. CDR3 sequence reads: CASSPRSGWPDTQYF. CDR3 in DNA: TGTGCCAGCAGCCCCCGGTCGGGATGGCCAGATACGCAGTATTTT.

The chain links TRBV18 to TRBJ2-3; TRBD2 matches at 9 bases. V lost 3 bases, J lost 0 bases, and 4 bases stayed unmatched. This CDR3 is 16 amino acids long. The germline V gene has CDR1 KGHSH and CDR2 LQKENI. CDR3 sequence (DNA): TGTGCCAGCTCACCGCTAGCGGGGCATAGCACAGATACGCAGTATTTT. It encodes CASSPLAGHSTDTQYF.

The J gene is TRBJ1-5, the V gene TRBV30; D is undetermined. Trimming left V 1 base short and J 8 bases short, with 12 bases between. Germline loops: CDR1 GTSNPN, CDR2 SVGIG (reference sequence). There are 13 residues in the CDR3. CDR3 DNA sequence: TGTGCCTGGAGTGAGTCGAGTTCGGAGCCCCAGCATTTT. Translation gives CAWSESSSEPQHF.

The gene calls are TRBV7-8 and TRBJ2-5; 7 nucleotides match TRBD1. V shed 4 bases, J shed 1 base, and the junction held 6 bases outside the gene matches. There are 15 residues in the CDR3. Germline-derived CDR1 and CDR2 are SGHVS and FQNEAQ. CDR3 protein: CASSYNPGGQETQYF. DNA of the CDR3: TGTGCCAGCAGCTATAACCCAGGGGGCCAAGAGACCCAGTACTTC.

This chain joins TRBV20-1 and TRBJ1-6; D remains ambiguous. V was pared by 3 bases and J by 0 bases, with 9 bases between. The CDR3 contains 15 residues. Germline CDR1 reads DFQATT; CDR2 reads SNEGSKA (reference sequence). In DNA, the CDR3 is TGCAGTGCTAGTGTGGGCAGCTCCTATAATTCACCCCTCCACTTT. Translation: CSASVGSSYNSPLHF.

This clone was seen only a few times. The J gene is TRBJ2-7, the V gene TRBV3-1 (or the pseudogene TRBV3-2), with D maybe TRBD2 (6 bases). Germline assignment: CDR1 LGHDT and CDR2 YNNKEL (reference sequence). CDR3 length: 12 residues. V lost 3 bases to trimming and J lost 4 bases, with 7 bases between them. CDR3 in amino acids: CASSQGTYEQYF. CDR3 nucleotides: TGTGCCAGCAGCCAGGGGACTTACGAGCAGTACTTC.

This sequence joins TRBV3-1 (or the pseudogene TRBV3-2) and TRBJ1-1, with 9 bases that match TRBD1. The V segment lost 1 base and the J segment 4 bases; nucleotides outside the gene matches: 1. CDR1 and CDR2 (germline): LGHDT, YNNKEL (reference sequence). This CDR3 has 14 residues. The CDR3 loop reads CASSQGQGGTEAFF. The CDR3 DNA is TGTGCCAGCAGCCAAGGACAGGGGGGCACTGAAGCTTTCTTT.

The rearrangement links TRBV18 to TRBJ2-1; D is unresolved. CDR3 length: 15 amino acids. Germline V lookup: CDR1 KGHSH, CDR2 LQKENI. The V and J ends lost 4 bases and 1 base respectively, with 11 bases between them. DNA of the CDR3: TGTGCCAGCTCACTCAGCCTAGGATCCTACAATGAGCAGTTCTTC. This encodes CASSLSLGSYNEQFF. The whole variable domain, remainder taken from reference TRBV18 and TRBJ2-1, is NAGVMQNPRHLVRRRGQEARLRCSPMKGHSHVYWYRQLPEEGLKFMVYLQKENIIDESGMPKERFSAEFPKEGPSILRIQQVVRGDSAAYFCASSLSLGSYNEQFFGPGTRLTVL.

This chain uses TRBV7-8 with TRBJ2-5, with 13 bases identical to TRBD2. Germline loops: CDR1 SGHVS, CDR2 FQNEAQ. The CDR3 has 16 residues. With V trimmed by 5 bases and J by 4 bases, 7 bases remained unmatched. Here the CDR3 DNA reads TGTGCCAGCAGCCCTAGGACTAGCGGGGGATCAGAGACCCAGTACTTC. Translating gives CASSPRTSGGSETQYF.

This chain joins TRBV5-1 and TRBJ2-3, with 8 bases that match TRBD2. The trim removed 0 bases at V and 2 bases at J, leaving 11 bases unmatched. The length of the CDR3 is 18 residues. Germline V gene lookup returns CDR1 SGHRS and CDR2 YFSETQ. The CDR3 region is CASSLGRSGGDPTDTQYF. The CDR3 nucleotides are TGCGCCAGCAGCTTGGGTCGTTCGGGGGGGGACCCCACAGATACGCAGTATTTT.

V gene TRBV29-1 combines with J gene TRBJ1-2; D unresolved. Trimming left V 0 bases short and J 8 bases short, with 7 bases between. Germline V CDR1 and CDR2: SQVTM, ANQGSEA. The length of the CDR3 is 11 residues. The CDR3 DNA sequence: TGCAGCGTTGAAGAGGGAGTGGGCTACACCTTC. Its protein is CSVEEGVGYTF.

The chain uses TRBV7-2 and TRBJ1-1; a possible D gene is TRBD1 (5 bases). The CDR3 is 15 amino acids. Germline CDR1 and CDR2: SGHTA and FQGNSA. Between the trimmed V and J ends, which lost 5 bases and 0 bases, there was a span of 13 bases. CDR3 loop: CASSPLGGVNTEAFF. CDR3 DNA: TGTGCCAGCAGCCCACTCGGGGGGGTGAACACTGAAGCTTTCTTT.

The V gene is TRBV6-5, the J gene TRBJ1-6; a possible D gene is TRBD1 (6 bases). Between the trimmed V and J ends, which lost 0 bases and 7 bases, there was a span of 13 bases. This CDR3 region has 16 residues. The germline V gene encodes CDR1 MNHEY and CDR2 SVGAGI. CDR3 in DNA: TGTGCCAGCAGTTACTCGGGGGCAGTAAGGAATTCACCCCTCCACTTT. Its translation is CASSYSGAVRNSPLHF.

The V and J genes are TRBV6-5 and TRBJ2-7, with 8 positions matching TRBD2. V trimming: 6 bases; J trimming: 0 bases; junction bases outside the gene matches: 7. In germline, CDR1 is MNHEY, CDR2 SVGAGI. This CDR3 is built from 15 residues. The CDR3 reads CASSRTGTSSYEQYF. CDR3 in DNA: TGTGCCAGCAGCCGAACCGGGACTAGCTCCTACGAGCAGTACTTC.